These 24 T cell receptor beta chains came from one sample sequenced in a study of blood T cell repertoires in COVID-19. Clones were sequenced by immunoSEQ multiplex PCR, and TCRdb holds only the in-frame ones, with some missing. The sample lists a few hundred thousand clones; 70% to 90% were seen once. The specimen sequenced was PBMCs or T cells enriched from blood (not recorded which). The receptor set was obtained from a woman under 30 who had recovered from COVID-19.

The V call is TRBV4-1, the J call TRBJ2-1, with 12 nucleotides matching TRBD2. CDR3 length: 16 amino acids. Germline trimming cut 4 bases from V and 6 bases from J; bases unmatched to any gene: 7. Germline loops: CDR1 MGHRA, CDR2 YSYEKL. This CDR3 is CASSLRLAGVVNEQFF. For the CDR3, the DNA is TGCGCCAGCAGCCTTCGACTAGCGGGAGTCGTCAATGAGCAGTTCTTC.

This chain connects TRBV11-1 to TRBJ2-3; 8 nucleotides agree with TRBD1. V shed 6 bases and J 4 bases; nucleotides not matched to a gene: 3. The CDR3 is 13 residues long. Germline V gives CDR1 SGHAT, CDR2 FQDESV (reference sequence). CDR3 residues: CASSSGGADTQYF. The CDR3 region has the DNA TGTGCCAGCAGTTCAGGGGGCGCAGATACGCAGTATTTT. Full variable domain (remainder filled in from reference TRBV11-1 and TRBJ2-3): EAEVAQSPRYKITEKSQAVAFWCDPISGHATLYWYRQILGQGPELLVQFQDESVVDDSQLPKDRFSAERLKGVDSTLKIQPAELGDSAMYLCASSSGGADTQYFGPGTRLTVL.

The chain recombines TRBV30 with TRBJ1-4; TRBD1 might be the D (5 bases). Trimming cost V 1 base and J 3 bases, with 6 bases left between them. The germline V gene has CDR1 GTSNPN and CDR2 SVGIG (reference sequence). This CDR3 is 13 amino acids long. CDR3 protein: CAWSGQPNEKLFF. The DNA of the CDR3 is TGTGCCTGGAGTGGACAGCCTAATGAAAAACTGTTTTTT.

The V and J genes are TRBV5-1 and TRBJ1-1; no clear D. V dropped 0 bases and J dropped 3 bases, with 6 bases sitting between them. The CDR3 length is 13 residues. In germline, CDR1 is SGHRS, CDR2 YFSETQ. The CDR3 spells CASSLDSDTEAFF. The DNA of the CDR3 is TGCGCCAGCAGCTTGGACAGTGACACTGAAGCTTTCTTT.

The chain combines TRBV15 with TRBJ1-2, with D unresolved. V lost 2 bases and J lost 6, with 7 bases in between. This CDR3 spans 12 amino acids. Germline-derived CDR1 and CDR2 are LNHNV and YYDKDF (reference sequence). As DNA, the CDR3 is TGTGCCACCAGCAGACGGGTAGATGGCTACACCTTC. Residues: CATSRRVDGYTF.

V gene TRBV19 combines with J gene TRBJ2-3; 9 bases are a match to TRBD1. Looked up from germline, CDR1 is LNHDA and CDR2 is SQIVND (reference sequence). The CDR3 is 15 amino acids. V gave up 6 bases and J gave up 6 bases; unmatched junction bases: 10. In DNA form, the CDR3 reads TGTGCCAGTAGCCTGGACAGGGGTTATTCGGATACGCAGTATTTT. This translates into CASSLDRGYSDTQYF.

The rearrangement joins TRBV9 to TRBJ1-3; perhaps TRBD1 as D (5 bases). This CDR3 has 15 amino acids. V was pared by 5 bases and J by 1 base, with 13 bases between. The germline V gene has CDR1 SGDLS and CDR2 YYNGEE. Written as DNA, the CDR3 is TGTGCCAGCAGGGGGGGTCTAGGGTCTGGAAACACCATATATTTT. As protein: CASRGGLGSGNTIYF.

The CDR3 sequence is CASSQDMSQPQHF. CDR3 in DNA: TGCGCCAGCAGCCAAGATATGTCCCAGCCCCAGCATTTT. This sequence joins TRBV4-1 and TRBJ1-5; D remains unclear. This CDR3 is built from 13 residues. V lost 0 bases and J 7 bases, leaving 7 bases between the germline ends. The germline CDR1 and CDR2 sequences are MGHRA and YSYEKL.

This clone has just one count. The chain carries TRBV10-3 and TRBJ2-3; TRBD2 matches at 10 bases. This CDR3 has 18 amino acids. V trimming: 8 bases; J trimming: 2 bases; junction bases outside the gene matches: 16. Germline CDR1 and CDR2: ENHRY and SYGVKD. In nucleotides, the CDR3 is TGTGCCATCGCTGCTAGAGCGGGAGGGCCGGGGCCCACAGATACGCAGTATTTT. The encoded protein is CAIAARAGGPGPTDTQYF.

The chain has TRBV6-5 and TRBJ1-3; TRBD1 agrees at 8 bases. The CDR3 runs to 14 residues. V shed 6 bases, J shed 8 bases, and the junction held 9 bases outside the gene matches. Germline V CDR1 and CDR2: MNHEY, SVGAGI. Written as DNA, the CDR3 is TGTGCCAGCAGCTTGACAGGGGATGTGCACACCATATATTTT. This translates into CASSLTGDVHTIYF.

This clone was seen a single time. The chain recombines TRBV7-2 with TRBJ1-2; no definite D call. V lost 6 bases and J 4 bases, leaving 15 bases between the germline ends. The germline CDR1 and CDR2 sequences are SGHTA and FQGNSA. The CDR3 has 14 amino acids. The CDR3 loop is CASSQTAIGYGYTF. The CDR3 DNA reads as TGTGCCAGCAGTCAGACTGCTATTGGCTATGGCTACACCTTC.

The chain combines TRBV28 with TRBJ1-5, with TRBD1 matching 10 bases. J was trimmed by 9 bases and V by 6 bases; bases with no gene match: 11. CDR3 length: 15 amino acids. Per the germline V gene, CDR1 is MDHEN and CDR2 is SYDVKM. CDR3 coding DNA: TGTGCCAGCAGCCCTGGGACAGGGGCCCTCGGGCCCCAGCATTTT. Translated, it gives CASSPGTGALGPQHF.

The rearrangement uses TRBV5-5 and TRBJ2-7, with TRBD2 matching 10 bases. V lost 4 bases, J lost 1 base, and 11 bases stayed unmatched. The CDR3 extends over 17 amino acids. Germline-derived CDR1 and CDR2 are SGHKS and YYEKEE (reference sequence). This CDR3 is CASSLAPLAGSSYEQYF. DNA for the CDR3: TGTGCCAGCAGCCTGGCTCCACTAGCGGGGAGTTCCTACGAGCAGTACTTC.

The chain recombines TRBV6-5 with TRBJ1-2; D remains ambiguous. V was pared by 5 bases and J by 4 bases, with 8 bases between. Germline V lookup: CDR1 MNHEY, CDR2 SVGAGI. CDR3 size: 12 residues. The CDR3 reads CASSTNSYGYTF. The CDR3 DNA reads TGTGCCAGCAGTACGAACAGCTATGGCTACACCTTC.

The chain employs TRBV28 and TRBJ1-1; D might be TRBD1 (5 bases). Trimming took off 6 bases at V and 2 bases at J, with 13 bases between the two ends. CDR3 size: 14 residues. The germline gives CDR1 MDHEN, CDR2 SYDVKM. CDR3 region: CASSNQGFNTEAFF. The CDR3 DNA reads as TGTGCCAGCAGCAATCAGGGATTTAACACTGAAGCTTTCTTT.

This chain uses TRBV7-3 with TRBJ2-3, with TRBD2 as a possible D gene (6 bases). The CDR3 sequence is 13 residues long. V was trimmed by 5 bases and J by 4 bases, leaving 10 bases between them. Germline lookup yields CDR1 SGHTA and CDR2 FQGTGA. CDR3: CASSPWRADTQYF. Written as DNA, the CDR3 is TGTGCCAGCAGCCCCTGGAGGGCAGATACGCAGTATTTT.

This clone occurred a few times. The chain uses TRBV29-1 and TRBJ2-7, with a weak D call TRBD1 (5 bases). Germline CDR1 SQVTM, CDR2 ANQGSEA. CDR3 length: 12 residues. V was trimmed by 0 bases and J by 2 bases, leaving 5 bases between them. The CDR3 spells CSVEDRAYEQYF. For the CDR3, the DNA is TGCAGCGTTGAAGACAGGGCCTACGAGCAGTACTTC.

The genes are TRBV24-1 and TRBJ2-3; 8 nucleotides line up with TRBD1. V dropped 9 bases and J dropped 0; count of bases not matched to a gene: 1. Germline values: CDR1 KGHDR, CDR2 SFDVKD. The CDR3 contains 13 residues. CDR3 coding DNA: TGTGCCACCGGGACAGGTAGCACAGATACGCAGTATTTT. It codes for CATGTGSTDTQYF.

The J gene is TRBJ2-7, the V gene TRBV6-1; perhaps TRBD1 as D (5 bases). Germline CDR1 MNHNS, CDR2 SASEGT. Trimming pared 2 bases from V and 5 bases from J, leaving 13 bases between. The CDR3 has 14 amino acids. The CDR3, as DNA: TGTGCCAGCAGTGAATCCCTTGGACAACACGAGCAGTACTTC. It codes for CASSESLGQHEQYF.

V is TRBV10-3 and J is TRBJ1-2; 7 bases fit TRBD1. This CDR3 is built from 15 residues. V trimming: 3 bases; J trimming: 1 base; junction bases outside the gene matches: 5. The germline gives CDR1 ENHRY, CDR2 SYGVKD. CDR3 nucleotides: TGTGCCATCAGTGAACCGGGACAGAGTAACTATGGCTACACCTTC. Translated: CAISEPGQSNYGYTF.

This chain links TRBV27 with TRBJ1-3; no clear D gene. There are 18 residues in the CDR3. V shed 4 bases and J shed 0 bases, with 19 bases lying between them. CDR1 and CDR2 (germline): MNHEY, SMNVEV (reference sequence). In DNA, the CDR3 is TGTGCCAGCAGTTCCCGACCGCCCGGCGGGAGCTCTGGAAACACCATATATTTT. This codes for CASSSRPPGGSSGNTIYF.

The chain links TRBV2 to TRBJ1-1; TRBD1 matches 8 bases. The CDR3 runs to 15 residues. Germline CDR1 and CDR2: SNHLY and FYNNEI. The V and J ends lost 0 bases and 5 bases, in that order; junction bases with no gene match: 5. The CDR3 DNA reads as TGTGCCAGCAGTGAAGCCCCGACAGGGGAAACTGAAGCTTTCTTT. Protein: CASSEAPTGETEAFF.

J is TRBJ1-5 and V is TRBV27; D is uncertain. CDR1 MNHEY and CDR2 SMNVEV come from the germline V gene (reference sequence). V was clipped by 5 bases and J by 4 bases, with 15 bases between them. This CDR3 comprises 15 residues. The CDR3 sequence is CASSPFMGTNQPQHF. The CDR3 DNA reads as TGTGCCAGCAGTCCCTTTATGGGCACTAATCAGCCCCAGCATTTT.

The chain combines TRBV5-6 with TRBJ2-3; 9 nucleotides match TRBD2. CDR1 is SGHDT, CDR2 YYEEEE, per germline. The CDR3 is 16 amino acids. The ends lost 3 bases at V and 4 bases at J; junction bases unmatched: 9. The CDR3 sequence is CASSSRRGGPPDTQYF. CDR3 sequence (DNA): TGTGCCAGCAGCTCCCGGCGGGGGGGCCCTCCAGATACGCAGTATTTT.